The rows below give T cell receptor beta chains drawn from one sample of a study of monozygotic twins with inflammatory bowel disease. TCRdb re-called the 5' RACE reads and shows each CDR3 protein once, DNA omitted. The sample includes approximately 140,000 distinct CDR3 sequences. The sample consisted of blood. Source of these receptors: a human donor with ulcerative colitis or Crohn's disease, or a healthy co-twin of an affected twin (not recorded which). CDR3s include the opening cysteine and the closing phenylalanine or tryptophan.

v_call: TRBV7-9; j_call: TRBJ1-4; cdr3_aa: CASSSGATNEKLFF
v_call: TRBV12-3/TRBV12-4; j_call: TRBJ1-2; cdr3_aa: CATTDWGRGPLGYTF
v_call: TRBV20-1; j_call: TRBJ2-5; cdr3_aa: CSARDRREGETQYF
v_call: TRBV2; j_call: TRBJ2-7; cdr3_aa: CASSYRQGPRPNYEQYF
v_call: TRBV25-1; j_call: TRBJ2-7; cdr3_aa: CASSDGYYPTHEQYF
v_call: TRBV7-2; j_call: TRBJ2-2; cdr3_aa: CASKGSSGELFF
v_call: TRBV7-9; j_call: TRBJ2-2; cdr3_aa: CASSLWGAEGTGELFF
v_call: TRBV5-8; j_call: TRBJ2-1; cdr3_aa: CASSLAGRTYNEQFF
v_call: TRBV6-1; j_call: TRBJ2-7; cdr3_aa: CASSEVWVAYEQYF
v_call: TRBV5-1; j_call: TRBJ2-7; cdr3_aa: CASSPHDGAYEQYF
v_call: TRBV4-3; j_call: TRBJ2-7; cdr3_aa: CATSPSYEQYF
v_call: TRBV20-1; j_call: TRBJ1-5; cdr3_aa: CSATSRYNQPQHF
v_call: TRBV5-1; j_call: TRBJ2-5; cdr3_aa: CASSWVPGGPSEETQYF
v_call: TRBV29-1; j_call: TRBJ1-1; cdr3_aa: CSVVPGYGTEAFF
v_call: TRBV5-6; j_call: TRBJ2-7; cdr3_aa: CASSLGSAYEQYF
v_call: TRBV7-8; j_call: TRBJ1-1; cdr3_aa: CASSLRDTLMNTEAFF
v_call: TRBV6-6; j_call: TRBJ1-2; cdr3_aa: CASSLTDPYGYTF
v_call: TRBV5-1; j_call: TRBJ2-7; cdr3_aa: CASSPDRTTYEQYF
v_call: TRBV7-6; j_call: TRBJ2-7; cdr3_aa: CASSLVDGGLTYEQYF
v_call: TRBV7-8; j_call: TRBJ1-1; cdr3_aa: CASSQNRVEAFF
v_call: TRBV5-1; j_call: TRBJ2-5; cdr3_aa: CASSLEQGVTQYF
v_call: TRBV30; j_call: TRBJ2-1; cdr3_aa: CARARGIYNEQFF
v_call: TRBV7-9; j_call: TRBJ2-3; cdr3_aa: CASSLLGTDTQYF
v_call: TRBV6-2/TRBV6-3; j_call: TRBJ1-5; cdr3_aa: CASRIRTGPQHF
v_call: TRBV18; j_call: TRBJ2-6; cdr3_aa: CASSPQLGANVLTF
v_call: TRBV6-1; j_call: TRBJ1-6; cdr3_aa: CASRPVFRGSIRYNSPLHF
v_call: TRBV7-2; j_call: TRBJ2-5; cdr3_aa: CASSLSLVETQYF
v_call: TRBV20-1; j_call: TRBJ1-1; cdr3_aa: CSARRFRGANTEAFF
v_call: TRBV11-2; j_call: TRBJ2-3; cdr3_aa: CASSARTGTNTDTQYF
v_call: TRBV5-1; j_call: TRBJ2-3; cdr3_aa: CASSSGLAISTDTQYF
v_call: TRBV5-6; j_call: TRBJ1-3; cdr3_aa: CASSWGDSGNTIYF
v_call: TRBV12-3/TRBV12-4; j_call: TRBJ2-7; cdr3_aa: CASTSYTYEQYF
v_call: TRBV11-1; j_call: TRBJ2-3; cdr3_aa: CASSLWGDRGSSTDTQYF
v_call: TRBV7-2; j_call: TRBJ2-1; cdr3_aa: CASSVSSGTSSYNEQFF
v_call: TRBV5-1; j_call: TRBJ1-4; cdr3_aa: CASSLRDSEKLFF
v_call: TRBV20-1; j_call: TRBJ2-4; cdr3_aa: CSARDRGGGHLSIQYF
v_call: TRBV11-2; j_call: TRBJ2-1; cdr3_aa: CASSPSSGLAVYNEQFF
v_call: TRBV2; j_call: TRBJ2-7; cdr3_aa: CASLPGTVYEQYF
v_call: TRBV12-3/TRBV12-4; j_call: TRBJ1-2; cdr3_aa: CASSYSGRGGRGYTF
v_call: TRBV20-1; j_call: TRBJ1-1; cdr3_aa: CSARLNRGWVSTEAFF
v_call: TRBV4-3; j_call: TRBJ1-2; cdr3_aa: CASSQETGLGYTF